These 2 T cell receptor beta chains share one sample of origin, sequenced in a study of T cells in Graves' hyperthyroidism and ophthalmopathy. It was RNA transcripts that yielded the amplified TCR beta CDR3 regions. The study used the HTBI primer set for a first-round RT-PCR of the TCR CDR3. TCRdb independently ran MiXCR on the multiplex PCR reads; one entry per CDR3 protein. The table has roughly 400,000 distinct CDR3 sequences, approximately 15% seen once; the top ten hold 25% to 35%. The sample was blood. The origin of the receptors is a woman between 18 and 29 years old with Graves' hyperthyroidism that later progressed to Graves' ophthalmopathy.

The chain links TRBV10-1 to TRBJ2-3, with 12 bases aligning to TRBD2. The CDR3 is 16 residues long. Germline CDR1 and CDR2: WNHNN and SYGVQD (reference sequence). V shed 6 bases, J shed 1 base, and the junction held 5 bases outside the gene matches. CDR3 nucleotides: TGCGCCAGCAGAGTACTAGCGGGAGGCCGCACAGATACGCAGTATTTT. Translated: CASRVLAGGRTDTQYF.

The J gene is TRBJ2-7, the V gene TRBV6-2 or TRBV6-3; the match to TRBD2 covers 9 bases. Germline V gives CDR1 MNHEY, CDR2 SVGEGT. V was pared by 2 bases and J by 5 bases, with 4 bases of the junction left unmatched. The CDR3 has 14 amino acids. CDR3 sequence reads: CASSYAGGGNEQYF. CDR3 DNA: TGTGCCAGCAGTTACGCGGGAGGGGGTAACGAGCAGTACTTC.